These 22 T cell receptor beta chains originate from one sample sequenced in a study of blood T cell repertoires in COVID-19. The repertoire was sequenced with immunoSEQ multiplex PCR; TCRdb's copy has only in-frame clones and lacks some. The sample carries several thousand clones, roughly 90% recorded once. Sequenced: peripheral blood. These receptors were obtained from a human donor with active COVID-19. The donor label of this sample is uncertain.

The CDR3 sequence: CASSRSSGYEQYF. In nucleotides, the CDR3 is TGTGCCAGCAGCCGTTCGAGCGGCTACGAGCAGTACTTC. The J gene is TRBJ2-7, the V gene TRBV6-2 or TRBV6-3; possible D gene TRBD2, 5 bases. Germline V gene data show CDR1 as MNHEY and CDR2 as SVGEGT. V was trimmed by 6 bases and J by 3 bases, leaving 12 bases between them. The CDR3 length is 13 residues.

The CDR3, as DNA: TGTGCCAGCAGTGGCGCGAGGGCCGCTTCAGATACGCAGTATTTT. Amino acid sequence: CASSGARAASDTQYF. The chain is built from TRBV7-2 and TRBJ2-3, with a weak D call TRBD2 (5 bases). V lost 6 bases, J lost 4 bases, and 17 bases lay in between. CDR1 and CDR2 (germline): SGHTA, FQGNSA. The CDR3 is 15 amino acids.

A remark on this clone: One end of the junction varies from germline; a read error may be responsible. The genes are TRBV7-7 and TRBJ2-1, with TRBD1 identical over 8 bases. The V gene's germline CDR1 is SSHAT and CDR2 FNYEAQ (reference sequence). There are 13 residues in the CDR3. The CDR3 protein is CASSSGGQGGQFF. As DNA, the CDR3 is TGTGCTAGCAGCTCGGGTGGACAGGGCGGGCAGTTCTTC.

This clone was seen a single time. CDR3 bases: TGTGCCAGCAGCTTTTATAAGACGGCGGGAAACATTCAGTACTTC. It translates to CASSFYKTAGNIQYF. V and J are TRBV13 and TRBJ2-4; possibly TRBD2 for D (5 bases). The CDR3 contains 15 residues. Trimming removed 3 bases from V and 6 bases from J, with 15 bases in between. The germline V gene has CDR1 PRHDT and CDR2 FYEKMQ (reference sequence).

The chain links TRBV5-1 to TRBJ2-1; 8 nucleotides match TRBD2. The CDR3 spans 14 residues. V shed 0 bases and J 6 bases; nucleotides not matched to a gene: 2. Germline V gene lookup returns CDR1 SGHRS and CDR2 YFSETQ. The CDR3 spells CASSLGTSFNEQFF. The CDR3 DNA follows: TGCGCCAGCAGCTTGGGGACTAGCTTCAATGAGCAGTTCTTC.

The V call is TRBV11-2, the J call TRBJ2-7, with unresolved D. Trimming took off 3 bases at V and 10 bases at J, with 19 bases between the two ends. The CDR3 length is 14 residues. Germline CDR1 is SGHAT and CDR2 is FQNNGV. CDR3 amino acids: CASSFVSFPGEQYF. In DNA form, the CDR3 reads TGTGCCAGCAGCTTTGTCTCCTTCCCCGGAGAACAGTACTTC.

This sequence joins TRBV7-9 and TRBJ2-1, with 10 bases fitting TRBD2. The CDR3 is made up of 16 amino acids. The V and J ends lost 2 bases and 5 bases, in that order; junction bases with no gene match: 6. The V gene's germline CDR1 is SEHNR and CDR2 FQNEAQ (reference sequence). As DNA, the CDR3 is TGTGCCAGCAGCTTATCTAGCGGGAGTACCCACAATGAGCAGTTCTTC. Encoded protein: CASSLSSGSTHNEQFF. The entire variable domain, with the rest obtained from reference TRBV7-9 and TRBJ2-1, is as follows: DTGVSQNPRHKITKRGQNVTFRCDPISEHNRLYWYRQTLGQGPEFLTYFQNEAQLEKSRLLSDRFSAERPKGSFSTLEIQRTEQGDSAMYLCASSLSSGSTHNEQFFGPGTRLTVL.

The chain has TRBV4-1 and TRBJ2-1; tentatively, D is TRBD2 (5 bases). V gave up 3 bases and J gave up 3 bases, with 9 bases separating them. This CDR3 contains 14 residues. Germline V gene sequence: CDR1 MGHRA, CDR2 YSYEKL. The CDR3 sequence is CASSHPRGYNEQFF. CDR3 sequence (DNA): TGCGCCAGCAGCCACCCTCGGGGCTACAATGAGCAGTTCTTC.

The V and J genes are TRBV27 and TRBJ2-7; D gene uncertain. Germline CDR1 and CDR2: MNHEY and SMNVEV (reference sequence). CDR3 length: 15 residues. The V and J ends lost 7 bases and 2 bases respectively, with 18 bases between them. CDR3 DNA: TGTGCCAGCAAAAGAGGTGATCAGTCCCCCTACGAGCAGTACTTC. Translation gives CASKRGDQSPYEQYF.

This chain links TRBV5-1 with TRBJ1-1; TRBD1 matches 10 bases. The CDR3 is 15 residues long. Germline CDR1 and CDR2: SGHRS and YFSETQ. V lost 4 bases to trimming and J lost 5 bases; unmatched junction nucleotides: 8. For the CDR3, the DNA is TGCGCCAGCAGCCCGAGGACAGGGGGGAGGACTGAAGCTTTCTTT. Translation: CASSPRTGGRTEAFF.

The chain links TRBV30 to TRBJ1-1, with D unclear. Germline CDR1 and CDR2: GTSNPN and SVGIG (reference sequence). The CDR3 extends over 15 amino acids. The V end lost 2 bases, the J end lost 4 bases, and 17 bases lay between the germline ends. This CDR3 is CAWSPPPPGGTEAFF. In nucleotides, the CDR3 is TGTGCCTGGAGTCCACCTCCCCCTGGAGGCACTGAAGCTTTCTTT.

V and J are TRBV11-2 and TRBJ2-2; 7 nucleotides agree with TRBD1. Germline CDR1 SGHAT, CDR2 FQNNGV. Losses at the gene ends were 4 bases for V and 5 bases for J; bases not matched to a gene: 10. The CDR3 is 16 residues long. The CDR3 nucleotides read TGTGCCAGCAGCTCAGCCGGGACAGCTAATACCGGGGAGCTGTTTTTT. It specifies CASSSAGTANTGELFF.

The V call is TRBV10-3, the J call TRBJ2-7, with D possibly matching TRBD2 (7 bases). V was pared by 5 bases and J by 1 base, with 12 bases between. Germline CDR1 and CDR2: ENHRY and SYGVKD. There are 14 residues in the CDR3. The CDR3 region has the DNA TGTGCCATCAGTCTAGGGGGGGAGTCCTACGAGCAGTACTTC. Translation gives CAISLGGESYEQYF.

The V and J genes are TRBV6-2 or TRBV6-3 and TRBJ2-3; weak D call: TRBD2 (7 bases). Deletions cut 2 bases from V and 4 bases from J, with 16 bases between. Per the germline V gene, CDR1 is MNHEY and CDR2 is SVGEGT. The CDR3 length is 16 residues. CDR3 in amino acids: CASSYAAGAPADTQYF. The CDR3 DNA reads as TGTGCCAGCAGTTACGCTGCGGGGGCGCCGGCAGATACGCAGTATTTT.

CDR3: CASSSGARTNTGELFF. In nucleotides, the CDR3 is TGTGCCAGCAGCAGCGGGGCGCGAACGAACACCGGGGAGCTGTTTTTT. The gene calls are TRBV11-2 and TRBJ2-2; 7 bases map to TRBD2. V was clipped by 5 bases and J by 0 bases; unmatched bases: 6. The germline gives CDR1 SGHAT, CDR2 FQNNGV. The CDR3 is made up of 16 amino acids.

This clone was counted once. The V call is TRBV19, the J call TRBJ2-5; TRBD1 aligns across 7 bases. The CDR3 totals 15 residues. V lost 0 bases to trimming and J lost 9 bases; unmatched junction nucleotides: 10. Germline lookup yields CDR1 LNHDA and CDR2 SQIVND (reference sequence). CDR3 in amino acids: CASSIDATGSGAQYF. CDR3 nucleotides: TGTGCCAGTAGTATAGATGCGACAGGGTCCGGGGCCCAGTACTTC.

The chain combines TRBV5-1 with TRBJ2-2; the match to TRBD2 covers 9 bases. The CDR3 sequence is 16 residues long. Germline-derived CDR1 and CDR2 are SGHRS and YFSETQ. The V and J ends lost 3 bases and 1 base, in that order; junction bases with no gene match: 4. This CDR3 reads CASSSGLARNTGELFF. For the CDR3, the DNA is TGCGCCAGCAGCTCCGGACTAGCGCGGAACACCGGGGAGCTGTTTTTT. The variable domain in full, with the rest retrieved from reference TRBV5-1 and TRBJ2-2, is KAGVTQTPRYLIKTRGQQVTLSCSPISGHRSVSWYQQTPGQGLQFLFEYFSETQRNKGNFPGRFSGRQFSNSRSEMNVSTLELGDSALYLCASSSGLARNTGELFFGEGSRLTVL.

The chain joins TRBV6-6 to TRBJ1-5; D unclear. Germline V gives CDR1 MNHNY, CDR2 SVGAGI (reference sequence). The CDR3 has 15 amino acids. Trimming shortened V by 6 bases and J by 2 bases, and 14 bases separated the two germline ends. For the CDR3, the DNA is TGTGCCAGCAGGTTCAGTCACGGGGGCAATCAGCCCCAGCATTTT. Its translation is CASRFSHGGNQPQHF.

V usage is TRBV6-1 and J usage is TRBJ2-5, with a possible D match to TRBD1 (5 bases). V dropped 0 bases and J dropped 3 bases, with 11 bases sitting between them. This CDR3 region has 15 residues. CDR1 and CDR2 from the germline V gene are MNHNS and SASEGT. DNA for the CDR3: TGTGCCAGCAGTGAAGCGCAAGGGGTCGAAGAGACCCAGTACTTC. Translated: CASSEAQGVEETQYF.

The genes are TRBV4-1 and TRBJ2-7; the match to TRBD1 covers 7 bases. The CDR3 covers 14 residues. Germline values: CDR1 MGHRA, CDR2 YSYEKL. Trimming took 3 bases from V and 1 from J; bases not matched to a gene: 3. CDR3 bases: TGCGCCAGCAGCCAGCCGGGACAGTCCTACGAGCAGTACTTC. Its translation: CASSQPGQSYEQYF.

The chain joins TRBV19 to TRBJ2-5; D is perhaps TRBD1 (6 bases). With 5 bases removed from V and 0 bases from J, the gap between germline ends came to 10 bases. The CDR3 is made up of 14 amino acids. CDR1 is LNHDA, CDR2 SQIVND, per germline (reference sequence). The CDR3 DNA reads as TGTGCCAGTAGTCCCGGGACACACCAAGAGACCCAGTACTTC. As protein: CASSPGTHQETQYF.

The V call is TRBV15, the J call TRBJ2-4; possible D gene TRBD1, 7 bases. CDR3 length: 19 residues. Trimming took off 1 base at V and 0 bases at J, with 19 bases between the two ends. Germline V gives CDR1 LNHNV, CDR2 YYDKDF (reference sequence). CDR3 region: CATSRVQGGPTLAKNIQYF. CDR3 nucleotides: TGTGCCACCAGCAGAGTCCAGGGGGGACCGACTCTAGCCAAAAACATTCAGTACTTC.